This T cell receptor beta chain was captured in a study of blood T cell repertoires in COVID-19. The wider study: Both acute and convalescent COVID-19 samples were obtained from the United States, Italy and Spain.

As originally analysed: Reference gene primers were amplified, and this amplification served to estimate nucleated cell counts. Method: immunoSEQ multiplex PCR; TCRdb's copy keeps in-frame clones and lacks some. The DNA gave D and trimming, while V, J and clone size come from that table. The repertoire holds about 180,000 clones, about 78% seen once, with 17% in the top ten. Symptom resolution, clearance, or two negative PCRs marked the recovered donors of Cohort 3. This clone was observed a handful of times. CDR1 SGHTA and CDR2 FQGNSA come from the germline V gene. J was trimmed by 4 bases and V by 6 bases; bases with no gene match: 14. CDR3 size: 16 residues.

The clonotype originates from a woman between 45 and 65 years old who had recovered from COVID-19. The gene calls are TRBV7-2 and TRBJ1-1; the match to TRBD1 covers 7 bases. Sequencing was performed on PBMCs or T cells enriched from blood (not recorded which). The CDR3 DNA follows: TGTGCCAGCAGATTCCCCCTGGACAGGTTCGGCACTGAAGCTTTCTTT. This sequence encodes CASRFPLDRFGTEAFF.